The next 4 T cell receptor delta chains were all read from a single sample in a study of gamma delta lymphoproliferative disorders and STAT genes. TCRdb fed the multiplex PCR reads into CATT to redo clone calling. The sample holds about 670 delta-chain clones; approximately 2.6% are singletons and the top ten take approximately 95%. PBMCs from patients and controls supplied the genomic DNA for sequencing. The specimen was blood. These receptors all come from a human donor with gamma-delta T-cell large granular lymphocyte leukemia.

Regarding this clone: Since a far larger clone is one base different, this is likely a read error. The sample has other DNA sequences that encode this CDR3 too. The V call is TRDV2, the J call TRDJ1; 11 bases fit TRDD3. J lost 4 bases, V lost 7 bases, and 10 bases had no gene match. The CDR3 contains 15 residues. CDR1 GEAIGNYY and CDR2 EKD come from the germline V gene. The CDR3 spells CACDVMGDTSDKLIF. As DNA, the CDR3 is TGTGCCTGCGACGTTATGGGGGATACGAGCGATAAACTCATCTTT.

Comment on this clone: Translating this DNA gives a protein that differs at residue 12 from the TCRdb one, which belongs to a much larger clone; a read error is likely, and the protein shown is this translation. The V call is TRDV2, the J call TRDJ1, with 8 bases that match TRDD3. After removal of 0 bases from V and 3 bases from J, the junction contained 14 bases not matched to a gene. Germline loops: CDR1 GEAIGNYY, CDR2 EKD. The CDR3 spans 18 residues. CDR3 sequence: CACDTVGLGENWADKLIF. Written as DNA, the CDR3 is TGTGCCTGTGACACCGTAGGGCTGGGGGAAAACTGGGCCGATAAACTCATCTTT.

As regards this clone: The likely explanation is a read error, given a far larger clone one base away. Distinct nucleotide sequences in the sample also encode this CDR3. V usage is TRDV1 and J usage is TRDJ1; D possibly uses TRDD2 or TRDD3 (7 bases each). Germline values: CDR1 TSWWSYY, CDR2 QGS. Trimming removed 2 bases at V and 1 base at J, with 44 bases between. The CDR3 sequence is 26 residues long. CDR3 region: CALGEGGFFLVPRVLGSGGGTDKLIF. The CDR3 DNA reads as TGTGCTCTTGGGGAAGGAGGGTTCTTCCTAGTACCGAGAGTACTGGGGTCGGGGGGTGGCACCGATAAACTCATCTTT.

This clone has a handful of counts. TCRdb's entry gives the protein of a much larger clone, which mismatches this DNA's translation at residue 13, likely from a read error; the protein reported here is translated from the DNA. The sample carries other DNA sequences with the same CDR3. The chain recombines TRDV2 with TRDJ1, with 8 bases aligning to TRDD3. Germline CDR1 GEAIGNYY, CDR2 EKD. The CDR3 is made up of 21 amino acids. J was trimmed by 0 bases and V by 7 bases; bases with no gene match: 27. The CDR3 reads CACDSILGALRRPPNTDKLIF. CDR3 nucleotides: TGTGCCTGCGACTCAATACTGGGGGCCCTCCGGCGACCCCCGAACACCGATAAACTCATCTTT.